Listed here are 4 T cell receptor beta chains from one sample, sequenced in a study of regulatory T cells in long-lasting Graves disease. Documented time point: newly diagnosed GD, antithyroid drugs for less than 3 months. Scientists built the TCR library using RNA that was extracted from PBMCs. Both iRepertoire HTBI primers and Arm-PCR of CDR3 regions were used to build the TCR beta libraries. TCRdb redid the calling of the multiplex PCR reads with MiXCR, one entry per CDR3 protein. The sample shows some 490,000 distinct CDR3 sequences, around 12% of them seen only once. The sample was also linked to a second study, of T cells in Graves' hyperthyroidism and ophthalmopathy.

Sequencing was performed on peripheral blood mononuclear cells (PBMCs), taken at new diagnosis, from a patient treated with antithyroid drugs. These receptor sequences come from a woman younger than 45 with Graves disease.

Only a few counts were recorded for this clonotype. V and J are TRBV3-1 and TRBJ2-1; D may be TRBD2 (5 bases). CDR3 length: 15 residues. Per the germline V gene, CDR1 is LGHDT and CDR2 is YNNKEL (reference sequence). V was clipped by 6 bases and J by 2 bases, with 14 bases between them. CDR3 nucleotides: TGTGCCAGCAGACGAGGTGGGAGCCCCTACAATGAGCAGTTCTTC. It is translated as CASRRGGSPYNEQFF.

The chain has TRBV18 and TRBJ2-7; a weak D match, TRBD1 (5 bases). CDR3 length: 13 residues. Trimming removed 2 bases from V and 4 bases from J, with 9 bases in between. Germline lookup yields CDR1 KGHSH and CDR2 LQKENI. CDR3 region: CASSPGAKYEQYF. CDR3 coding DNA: TGTGCCAGCTCACCAGGGGCCAAATACGAGCAGTACTTC.

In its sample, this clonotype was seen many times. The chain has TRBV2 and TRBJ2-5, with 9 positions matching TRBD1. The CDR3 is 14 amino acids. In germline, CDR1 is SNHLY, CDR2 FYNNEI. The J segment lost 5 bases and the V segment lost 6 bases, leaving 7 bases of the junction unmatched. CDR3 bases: TGTGCCAGCAGCCGGGACAGGGAAGGGGAGACCCAGTACTTC. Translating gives CASSRDREGETQYF.

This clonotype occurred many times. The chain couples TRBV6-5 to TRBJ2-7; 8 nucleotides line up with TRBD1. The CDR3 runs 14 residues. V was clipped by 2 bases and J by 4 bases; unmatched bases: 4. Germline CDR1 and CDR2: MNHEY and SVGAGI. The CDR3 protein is CASSYGQGSYEQYF. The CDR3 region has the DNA TGTGCCAGCAGTTACGGACAGGGATCATACGAGCAGTACTTC.